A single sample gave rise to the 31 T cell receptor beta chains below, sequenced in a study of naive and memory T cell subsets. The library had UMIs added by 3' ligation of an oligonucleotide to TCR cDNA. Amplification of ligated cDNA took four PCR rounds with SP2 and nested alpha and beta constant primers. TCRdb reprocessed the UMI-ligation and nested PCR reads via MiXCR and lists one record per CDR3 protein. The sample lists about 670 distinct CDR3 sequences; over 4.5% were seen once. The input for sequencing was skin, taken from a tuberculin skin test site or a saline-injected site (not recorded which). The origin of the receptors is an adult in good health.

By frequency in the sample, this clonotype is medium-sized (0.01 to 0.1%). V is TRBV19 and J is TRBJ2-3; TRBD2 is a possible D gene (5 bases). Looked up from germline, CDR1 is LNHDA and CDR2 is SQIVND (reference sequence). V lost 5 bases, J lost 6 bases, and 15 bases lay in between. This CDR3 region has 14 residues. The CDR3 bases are TGTGCCAGTAGTGACTCCGGAGGCGGGGATACGCAGTATTTT. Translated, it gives CASSDSGGGDTQYF.

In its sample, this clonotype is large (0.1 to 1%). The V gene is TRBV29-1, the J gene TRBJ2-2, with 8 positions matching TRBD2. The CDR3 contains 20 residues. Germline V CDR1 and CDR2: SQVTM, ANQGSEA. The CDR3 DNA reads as TGCACCCAAGAGTTCTCGGAGGTCATCCCGGGACTAGTCGACACCGGGGAGCTGTTTTTT. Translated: CTQEFSEVIPGLVDTGELFF.

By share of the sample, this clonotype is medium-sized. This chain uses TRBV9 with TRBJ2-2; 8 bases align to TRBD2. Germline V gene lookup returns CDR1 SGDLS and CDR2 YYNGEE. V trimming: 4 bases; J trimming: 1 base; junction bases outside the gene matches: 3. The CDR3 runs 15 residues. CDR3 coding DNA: TGTGCCAGCAGCCCTACTAGCGGGAACACCGGGGAGCTGTTTTTT. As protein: CASSPTSGNTGELFF.

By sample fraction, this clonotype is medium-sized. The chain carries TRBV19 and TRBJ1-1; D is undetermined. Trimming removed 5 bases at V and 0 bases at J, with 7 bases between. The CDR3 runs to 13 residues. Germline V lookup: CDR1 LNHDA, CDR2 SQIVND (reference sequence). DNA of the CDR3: TGTGCCAGTAGTTTGGTCCTGAACACTGAAGCTTTCTTT. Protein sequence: CASSLVLNTEAFF.

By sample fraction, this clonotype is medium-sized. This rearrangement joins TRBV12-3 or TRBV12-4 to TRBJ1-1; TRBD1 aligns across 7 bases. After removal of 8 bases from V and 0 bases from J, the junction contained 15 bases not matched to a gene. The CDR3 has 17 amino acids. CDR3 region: CASYSGTDLTLNTEAFF. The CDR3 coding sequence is TGTGCCAGCTACTCCGGGACAGACCTGACTCTGAACACTGAAGCTTTCTTT.

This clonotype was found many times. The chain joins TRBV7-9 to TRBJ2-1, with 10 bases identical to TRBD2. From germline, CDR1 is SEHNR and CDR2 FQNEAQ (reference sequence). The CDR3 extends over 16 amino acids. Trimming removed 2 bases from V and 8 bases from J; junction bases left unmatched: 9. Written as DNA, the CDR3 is TGTGCCAGCAGCTTATCCCCCCCGACTAGCGGGCATGAGCAGTTCTTC. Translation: CASSLSPPTSGHEQFF.

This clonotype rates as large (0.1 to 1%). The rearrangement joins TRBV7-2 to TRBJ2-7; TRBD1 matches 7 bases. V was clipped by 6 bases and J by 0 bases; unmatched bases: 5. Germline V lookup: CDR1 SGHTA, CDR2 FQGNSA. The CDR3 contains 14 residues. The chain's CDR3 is CASRFGTDSYEQYF. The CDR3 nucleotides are TGTGCCAGCAGATTTGGGACAGACTCCTACGAGCAGTACTTC.

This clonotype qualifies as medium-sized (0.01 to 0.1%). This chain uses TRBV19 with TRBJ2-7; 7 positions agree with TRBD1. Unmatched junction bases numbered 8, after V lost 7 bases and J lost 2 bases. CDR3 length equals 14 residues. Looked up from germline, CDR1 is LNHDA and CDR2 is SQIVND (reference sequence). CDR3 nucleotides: TGTGCCAGTACCCGGACAGGAACCGCCTACGAGCAGTACTTC. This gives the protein CASTRTGTAYEQYF.

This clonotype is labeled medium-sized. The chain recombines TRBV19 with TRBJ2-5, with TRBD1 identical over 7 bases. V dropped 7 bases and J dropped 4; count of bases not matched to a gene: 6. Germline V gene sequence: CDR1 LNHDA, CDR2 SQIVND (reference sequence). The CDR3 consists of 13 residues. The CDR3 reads CASNGRGLETQYF. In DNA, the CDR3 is TGTGCCAGTAACGGCAGGGGGTTAGAGACCCAGTACTTC.

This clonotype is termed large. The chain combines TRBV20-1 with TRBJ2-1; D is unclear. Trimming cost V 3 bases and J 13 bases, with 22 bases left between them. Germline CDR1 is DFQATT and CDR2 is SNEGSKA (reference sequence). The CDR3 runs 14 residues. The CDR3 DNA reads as TGCAGTGCTAGGGCCTCCCCCCTAACCCCTAATCAGTTCTTC. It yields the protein CSARASPLTPNQFF.

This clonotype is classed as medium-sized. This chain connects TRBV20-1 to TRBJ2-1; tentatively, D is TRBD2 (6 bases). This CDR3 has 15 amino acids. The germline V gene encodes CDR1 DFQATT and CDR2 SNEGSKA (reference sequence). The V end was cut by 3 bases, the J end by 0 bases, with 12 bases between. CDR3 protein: CSASRGSNSYNEQFF. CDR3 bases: TGCAGTGCTAGTCGGGGGAGCAACTCCTACAATGAGCAGTTCTTC.

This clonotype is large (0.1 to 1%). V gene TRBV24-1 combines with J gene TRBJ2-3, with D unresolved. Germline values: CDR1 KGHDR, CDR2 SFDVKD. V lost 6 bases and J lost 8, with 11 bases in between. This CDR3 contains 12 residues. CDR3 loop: CATSPSPGTQYF. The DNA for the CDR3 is TGTGCCACCAGTCCTTCACCTGGTACGCAGTATTTT.

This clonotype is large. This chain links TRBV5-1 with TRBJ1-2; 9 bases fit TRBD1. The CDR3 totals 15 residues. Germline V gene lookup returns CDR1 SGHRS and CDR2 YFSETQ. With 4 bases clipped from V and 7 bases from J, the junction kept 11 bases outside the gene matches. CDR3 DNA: TGCGCCAGCAGCCCGGAAGGGACAGGGAGTAGTGGCTACACCTTC. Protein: CASSPEGTGSSGYTF.

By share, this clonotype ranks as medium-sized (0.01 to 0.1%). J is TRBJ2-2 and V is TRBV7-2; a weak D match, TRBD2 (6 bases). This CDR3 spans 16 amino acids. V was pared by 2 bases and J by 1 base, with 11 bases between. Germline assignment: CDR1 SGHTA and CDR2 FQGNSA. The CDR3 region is CASSLNKRVNTGELFF. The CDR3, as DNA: TGTGCCAGCAGCTTAAACAAGCGGGTGAACACCGGGGAGCTGTTTTTT.

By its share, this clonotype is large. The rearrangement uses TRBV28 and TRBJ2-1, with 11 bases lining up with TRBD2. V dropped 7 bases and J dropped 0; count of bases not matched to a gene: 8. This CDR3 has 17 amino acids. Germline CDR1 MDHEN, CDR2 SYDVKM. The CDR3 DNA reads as TGTGCCAGCACGACTAGCGGGACTCCGAGCTCCTACAATGAGCAGTTCTTC. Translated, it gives CASTTSGTPSSYNEQFF.

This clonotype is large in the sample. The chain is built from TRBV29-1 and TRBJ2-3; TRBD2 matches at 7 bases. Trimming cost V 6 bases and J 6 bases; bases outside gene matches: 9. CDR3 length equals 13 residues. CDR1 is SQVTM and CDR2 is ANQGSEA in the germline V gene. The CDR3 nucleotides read TGCAGCGTAGGGGCGGGAGAGGACGATACGCAGTATTTT. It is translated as CSVGAGEDDTQYF.

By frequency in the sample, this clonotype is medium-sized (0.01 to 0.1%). CDR3 loop: CASSDRAASSTDTQYF. The CDR3 DNA is TGTGCCAGCAGCGACCGAGCGGCCTCTAGCACAGATACGCAGTATTTT. The chain recombines TRBV3-1 with TRBJ2-3; D is perhaps TRBD2 (5 bases). This CDR3 has 16 amino acids. The ends were cut back, 5 bases at V and 0 bases at J, with 15 bases in the middle. Germline V CDR1 and CDR2: LGHDT, YNNKEL (reference sequence).

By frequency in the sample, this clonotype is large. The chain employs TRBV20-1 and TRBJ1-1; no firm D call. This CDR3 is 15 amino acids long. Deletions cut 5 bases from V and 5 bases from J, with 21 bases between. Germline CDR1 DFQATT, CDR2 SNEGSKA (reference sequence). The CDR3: CSASQFIGMGTEAFF. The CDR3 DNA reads TGCAGTGCTTCTCAATTCATCGGAATGGGGACTGAAGCTTTCTTT.

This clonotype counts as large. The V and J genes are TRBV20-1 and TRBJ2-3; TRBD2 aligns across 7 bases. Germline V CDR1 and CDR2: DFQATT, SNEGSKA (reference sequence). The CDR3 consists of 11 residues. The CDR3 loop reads CLAASTDTQYF. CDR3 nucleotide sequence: TGCCTAGCGGCTAGCACAGATACGCAGTATTTT.

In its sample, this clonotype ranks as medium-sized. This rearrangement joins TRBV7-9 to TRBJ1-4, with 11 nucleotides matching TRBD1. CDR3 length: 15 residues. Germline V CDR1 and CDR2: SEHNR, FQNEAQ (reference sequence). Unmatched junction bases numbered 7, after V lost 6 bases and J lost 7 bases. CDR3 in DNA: TGTGCCAGCAGTTCCGGACAGGGGGCAAGTGAAAAACTGTTTTTT. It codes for CASSSGQGASEKLFF.

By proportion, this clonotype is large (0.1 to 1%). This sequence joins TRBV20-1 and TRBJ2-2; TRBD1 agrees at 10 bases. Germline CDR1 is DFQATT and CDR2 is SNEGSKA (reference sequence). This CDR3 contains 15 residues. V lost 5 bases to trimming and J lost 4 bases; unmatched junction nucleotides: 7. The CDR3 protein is CSAEPTGGVTGELFF. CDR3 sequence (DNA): TGCAGTGCTGAGCCGACAGGGGGCGTCACCGGGGAGCTGTTTTTT.

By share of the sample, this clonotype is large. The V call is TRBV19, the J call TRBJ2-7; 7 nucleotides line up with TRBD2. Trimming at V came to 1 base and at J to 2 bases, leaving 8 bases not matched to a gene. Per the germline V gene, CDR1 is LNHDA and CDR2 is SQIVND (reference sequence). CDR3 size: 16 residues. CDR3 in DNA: TGTGCCAGTAGTATAGCGGCTAGCGGTACCGCCTACGAGCAGTACTTC. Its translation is CASSIAASGTAYEQYF.

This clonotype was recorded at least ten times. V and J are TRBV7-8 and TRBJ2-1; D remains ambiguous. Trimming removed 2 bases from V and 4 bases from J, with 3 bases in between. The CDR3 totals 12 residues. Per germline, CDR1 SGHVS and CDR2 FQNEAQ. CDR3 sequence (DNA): TGTGCCAGCAGCTTAAATTACAATGAGCAGTTCTTC. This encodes CASSLNYNEQFF.

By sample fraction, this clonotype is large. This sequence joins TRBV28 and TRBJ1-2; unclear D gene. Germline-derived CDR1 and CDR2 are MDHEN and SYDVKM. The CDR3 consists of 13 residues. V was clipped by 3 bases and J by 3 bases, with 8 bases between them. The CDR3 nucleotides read TGTGCCAGCAGTTTGAGGCAGGACTATGGCTACACCTTC. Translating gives CASSLRQDYGYTF.

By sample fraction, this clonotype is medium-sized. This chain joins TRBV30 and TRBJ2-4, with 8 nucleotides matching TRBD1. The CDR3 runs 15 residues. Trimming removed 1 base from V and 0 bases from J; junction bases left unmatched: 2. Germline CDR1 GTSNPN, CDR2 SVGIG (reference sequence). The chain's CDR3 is CAWSAGGTAKNIQYF. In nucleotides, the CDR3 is TGTGCCTGGAGTGCAGGGGGCACAGCCAAAAACATTCAGTACTTC.

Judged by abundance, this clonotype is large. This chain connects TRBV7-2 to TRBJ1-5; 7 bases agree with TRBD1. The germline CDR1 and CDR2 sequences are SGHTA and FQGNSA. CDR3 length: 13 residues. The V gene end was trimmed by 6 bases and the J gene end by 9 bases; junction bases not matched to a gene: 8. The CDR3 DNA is TGTGCCAGCAGTCAGGACAGGTCGTCGCCCCAGCATTTT. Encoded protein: CASSQDRSSPQHF.

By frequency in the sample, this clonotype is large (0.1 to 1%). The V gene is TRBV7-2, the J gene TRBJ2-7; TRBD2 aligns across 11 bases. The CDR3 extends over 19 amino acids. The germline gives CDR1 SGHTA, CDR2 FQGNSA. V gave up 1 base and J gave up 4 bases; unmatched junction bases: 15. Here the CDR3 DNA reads TGTGCCAGCAGCTTAGTAATAGCGGGAGGGTCCTCGCATGATTACGAGCAGTACTTC. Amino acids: CASSLVIAGGSSHDYEQYF.

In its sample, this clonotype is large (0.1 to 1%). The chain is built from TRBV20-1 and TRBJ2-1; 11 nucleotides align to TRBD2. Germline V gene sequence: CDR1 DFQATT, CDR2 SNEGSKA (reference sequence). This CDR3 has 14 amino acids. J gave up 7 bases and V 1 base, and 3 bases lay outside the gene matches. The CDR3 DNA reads TGCAGTGCTAGAGGACTAGCGGGATTTAATGAGCAGTTCTTC. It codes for CSARGLAGFNEQFF.

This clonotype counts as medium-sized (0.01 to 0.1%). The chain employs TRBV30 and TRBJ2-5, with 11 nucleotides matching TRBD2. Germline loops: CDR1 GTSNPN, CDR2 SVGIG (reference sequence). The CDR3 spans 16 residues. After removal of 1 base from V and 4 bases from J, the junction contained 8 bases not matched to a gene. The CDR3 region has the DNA TGTGCCTGGAGTGCTAGCGGGAGGAGGAGGAGAGAGACCCAGTACTTC. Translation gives CAWSASGRRRRETQYF.

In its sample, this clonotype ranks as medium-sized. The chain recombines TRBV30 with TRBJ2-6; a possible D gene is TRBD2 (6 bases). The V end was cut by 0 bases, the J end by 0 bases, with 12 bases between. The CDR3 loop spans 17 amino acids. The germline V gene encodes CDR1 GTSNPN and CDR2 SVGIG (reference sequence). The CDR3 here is CAWSVAGSSSGANVLTF. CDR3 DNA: TGTGCCTGGAGTGTAGCGGGTTCGTCCTCTGGGGCCAACGTCCTGACTTTC.

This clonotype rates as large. CDR3 nucleotide sequence: TGCAGCGTTGAGGGGGCAGGGACCGGGGAGCTGTTTTTT. Its translation: CSVEGAGTGELFF. The chain is built from TRBV29-1 and TRBJ2-2; TRBD1 might be the D (6 bases). CDR3 length: 13 residues. V was shortened by 3 bases and J by 5 bases, with 10 bases between the two germline ends. Germline loops: CDR1 SQVTM, CDR2 ANQGSEA.